A single T cell receptor (beta chain) is shown here with its context. The sample is drawn from a study of shared clonotypes between healthy human individuals. Study summary: Per-donor plates numbered three CD4 naive, three CD4 memory, two CD8 naive and one CD8 memory.

TCRdb's table, derived via immunoSEQ multiplex PCR, lists solely in-frame clones and lacks some. Of about 2.1 million clones listed, 85% to 95% are singletons. The V end was cut by 10 bases, the J end by 3 bases, with 24 bases between. The CDR3 totals 16 residues. Germline CDR1 reads WNHNN; CDR2 reads SYGVQD (reference sequence). CD8 cells classed as naive were CD45RO-negative and positively selected for CCR7, excluding terminally differentiated effector memory CD45RA+ cells. V and J are TRBV10-1 and TRBJ2-5; D is ambiguous. This receptor was identified in a man between 18 and 35 years old in good health. Some clones in this sample may be carry-over from other donors' samples. Sequencing used naive CD8+ T cells from PBMCs. CDR3 amino acids: CATLHRPSFHKETQYF. CDR3 nucleotide sequence: TGCGCCACCCTGCACCGCCCCTCCTTCCATAAAGAGACCCAGTACTTC.